The entry below gives a single TCR beta chain sequence along with its context. The source of the sample is a study of shared clonotypes between healthy human individuals. Trimming pared 0 bases from V and 2 bases from J, leaving 12 bases between. Per the germline V gene, CDR1 is SGHRS and CDR2 is YFSETQ. CDR3 length equals 15 residues. The protocol was immunoSEQ multiplex PCR, while the TCRdb copy is restricted to in-frame clones and leaves out a portion. The top ten hold more than 30% of the sample, which has some 700,000 clones, less than 95% seen once. The sequence derives from a man younger than 30 in good health. Some clones in this sample may be carry-over from other donors' samples. This chain links TRBV5-1 with TRBJ2-7, with D perhaps matching TRBD2 (6 bases). The sequenced material came from memory CD8+ T cells from PBMCs. The subset here: CD45RO+ cells pooled with CCR7-negative TemRA cells. The CDR3 spells CASSLGRDGAYEQYF. CDR3 nucleotide sequence: TGCGCCAGCAGCTTGGGGCGGGATGGGGCCTACGAGCAGTACTTC. Together with reference TRBV5-1 and TRBJ2-7, the CDR3 gives the full variable domain: KAGVTQTPRYLIKTRGQQVTLSCSPISGHRSVSWYQQTPGQGLQFLFEYFSETQRNKGNFPGRFSGRQFSNSRSEMNVSTLELGDSALYLCASSLGRDGAYEQYFGPGTRLTVT.